This paragraph reports one TCR beta chain. Its specific antigen is unknown. No base quality information exists; no much larger clone differs at one position. From its cysteine to its phenylalanine, the CDR3 spans 13 amino acids. Only the CDR3 portion is preserved as DNA: 39 bases, with reading frame beginning at the first base. CDR1 and CDR2 (KGHSH, LQKENI) derive from the germline V gene. V is pared back by 6 bases and J by 2 bases, with 11 bases lying between the germline termini. These data are taken from a study of blood T cell repertoires in COVID-19 (dated by TCRdb to about 2020). Regarding the research as a whole: Samples covering the acute and convalescent phases of COVID-19 were provided by collaborators in the United States, Italy and Spain. The material from the prospective study consisted of cDNA or gDNA derived from T cells, B-cell-depleted T cells, or PBMCs. Deeply sampled blood TCRbeta repertoires from subjects exposed to, actively infected with, or recovered from COVID-19 were included in the dataset. HLA class I and class II types, where available, came from metadata supplied by the sample provider rather than from assay-based typing. Sample metadata almost always included a de-identified subject ID, COVID-19 status, age in years and sex. The repertoires were released in a freely available public database meant as a resource for research on the immune response to SARS-CoV-2. The samples were drawn from two sources: the first 160 participants of the ongoing ImmuneRACE study, and some 1,300 subjects contributed by 6 global collaborators.

Collaborating institutions collected whole blood in K2EDTA tubes following their own protocols. Collaborator samples were shipped for TCRbeta analysis as frozen whole blood, isolated PBMCs, or DNA extracted from either sample type. The paper's findings and limits, for the study overall: How much clinical and demographic metadata was included differed by source and by participant, and the metadata was provided uncurated.

The immunoSEQ Assay, a bias-controlled multiplex PCR, was used to amplify TCRbeta CDR3 regions from genomic DNA. The source study handled its data this way. Nucleated cell counts per sample were estimated from amplification of reference gene primers within the assay. To quantify the absolute abundance of each unique TCRbeta CDR3 rearrangement, sequence reads were collapsed and filtered. For each sample, productive Simpson clonality was calculated by taking the square root of Simpson's diversity index across productive rearrangements. What TCRdb holds here is the immuneACCESS table cut down to in-frame rearrangements. Part of the clones is not present; checked against another copy, under half of the missing clones reflect an unresolved V gene, and the others are unexplained. That table supplies the V and J calls and clone size; D and trimming were determined from the DNA. This sample lists tens of thousands of clones; around 90% were detected once. The ten most abundant clones make up around 13% of the sample.

This chain is built from TRBV18 and TRBJ2-7; perhaps TRBD1 is the D gene, with 6 bases matching. Sample: peripheral blood. The TCR was taken from a man between 65 and 85 years old with active COVID-19. The CDR3 region has the sequence CASSPGTTYEQYF. The DNA sequence follows: TGTGCCAGCTCCCCCGGGACAACCTACGAGCAGTACTTC.